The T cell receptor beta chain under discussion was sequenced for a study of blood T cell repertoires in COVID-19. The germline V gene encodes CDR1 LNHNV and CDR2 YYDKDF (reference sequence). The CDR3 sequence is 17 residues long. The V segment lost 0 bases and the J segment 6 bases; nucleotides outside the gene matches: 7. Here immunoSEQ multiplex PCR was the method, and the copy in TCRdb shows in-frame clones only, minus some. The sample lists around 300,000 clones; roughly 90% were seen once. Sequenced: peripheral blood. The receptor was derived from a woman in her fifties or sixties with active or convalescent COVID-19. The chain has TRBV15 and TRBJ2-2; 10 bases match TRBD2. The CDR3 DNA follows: TGTGCCACCAGCAGAGATGGGAGCGGGAGGGCCTCCGGGGAGCTGTTTTTT. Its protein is CATSRDGSGRASGELFF.